Described below is a single T cell receptor beta chain sequence and its context. The data are from a study of technical replicates of blood from a few donors. Germline V CDR1 and CDR2: SGHRS, YFSETQ. The J segment lost 0 bases and the V segment lost 4 bases, leaving 4 bases of the junction unmatched. This CDR3 region has 17 residues. This table comes from immunoSEQ multiplex PCR, and its TCRdb copy is limited to in-frame clones, with some not included. The repertoire consists of some 80,000 clones, with approximately 96% occurring once and the leading ten covering around 0.33%. J is TRBJ2-6 and V is TRBV5-1; 10 nucleotides align to TRBD1. Sequenced: T cells isolated from PBMCs. The receptor was isolated from a human donor in good health. The CDR3 region is CASSGDRGRSGANVLTF. CDR3 coding DNA: TGCGCCAGCAGCGGGGACAGGGGACGCTCTGGGGCCAACGTCCTGACTTTC.